This T cell receptor (beta chain) appears in the sequencing data of a study of shared clonotypes between healthy human individuals. Using immunoSEQ multiplex PCR, the repertoire was profiled, and TCRdb retains in-frame clones only, with some absent. The sample lists 330,000 or so clones, around 67% occurring once. The CDR3 is 17 residues long. Germline loops: CDR1 KGHSH, CDR2 LQKENI. The trim removed 5 bases at V and 5 bases at J, leaving 7 bases unmatched. The clonotype originates from a man between 25 and 39 years old in good health. The sample taken for sequencing was memory CD4+ T cells sorted from blood. Sample subset: CD45RA-negative fraction. The V call is TRBV18, the J call TRBJ2-1; TRBD2 matches 15 bases. DNA of the CDR3: TGTGCCAGCTCAACCTCCGGGACTAGCGGGGGGCACAATGAGCAGTTCTTC. It specifies CASSTSGTSGGHNEQFF.